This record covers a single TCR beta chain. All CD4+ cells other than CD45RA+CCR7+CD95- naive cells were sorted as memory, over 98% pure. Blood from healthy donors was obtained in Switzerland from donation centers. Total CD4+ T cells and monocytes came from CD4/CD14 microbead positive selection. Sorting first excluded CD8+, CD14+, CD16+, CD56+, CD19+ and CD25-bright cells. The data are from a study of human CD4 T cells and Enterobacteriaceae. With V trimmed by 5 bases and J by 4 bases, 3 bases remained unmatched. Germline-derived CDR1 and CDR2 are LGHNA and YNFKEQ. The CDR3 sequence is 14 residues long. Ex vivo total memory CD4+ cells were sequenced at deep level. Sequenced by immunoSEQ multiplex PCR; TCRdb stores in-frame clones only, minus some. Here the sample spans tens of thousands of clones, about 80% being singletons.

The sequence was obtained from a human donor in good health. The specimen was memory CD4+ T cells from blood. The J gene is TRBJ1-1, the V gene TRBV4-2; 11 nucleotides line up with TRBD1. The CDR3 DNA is TGTGCCAGCAGCGCAGGACAGGGGGCCACTGAAGCTTTCTTT. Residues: CASSAGQGATEAFF.